This T cell receptor (beta chain) was observed in a study of blood T cells in healthy people across ages. Study details: For every two T cells, template switching captured about one barcoded beta molecule.

The CDR3 sequence is 15 residues long. The V gene end was trimmed by 1 base and the J gene end by 9 bases; junction bases not matched to a gene: 5. CDR1 is SGHAT, CDR2 FQNNGV, per germline. With a J-beta primer mix and a sample-barcoded 5' primer, a second PCR ran roughly 7 to 11 cycles. A 12-random-nucleotide template-switch adaptor tagged each cDNA molecule. One entry per CDR3 protein results from TCRdb running MiXCR on the 5' RACE reads. The data hold 1.5 million to 2 million distinct CDR3 sequences, with around 42% observed a single time. This clonotype came up once. The study recruited healthy Caucasian donors from Russia who were aged roughly 6 to 95.

The J gene is TRBJ2-1, the V gene TRBV11-2; 11 bases are shared with TRBD2. The clonotype was recovered from a human donor in good health. The specimen sequenced was blood. The CDR3 DNA sequence: TGTGCCAGCAGCTTAGTAGCGGGGGGGCTCACTGAGCAGTTCTTC. Protein product: CASSLVAGGLTEQFF.